Sequencing of this T cell receptor beta chain was carried out in a study of shared clonotypes between healthy human individuals. The study's findings and limits: Compared with clonotypes that all four donors shared, non-shared clonotypes had lower generation probabilities. Genetic and exposure-history diversity was limited by the small donor number.

Genomic DNA from each subset was divided evenly over several immunoSEQ plates. The repertoire was sequenced with immunoSEQ multiplex PCR; TCRdb's copy has only in-frame clones and lacks some. This table holds about 1.1 million clones, roughly 80% found once. To note about this clone: Its cognate antigen is unknown.

The CDR3 loop spans 14 amino acids. Trimming took 4 bases from V and 3 from J, leaving 13 bases between them. Germline V lookup: CDR1 MNHEY, CDR2 SVGAGI. All the donors were Caucasian adults who lived in Nashville, Tennessee. The rearrangement joins TRBV6-5 to TRBJ2-7; D not certain. Sequencing was carried out using memory CD4+ T cells from PBMCs. Subset defined: CD45RA-negative fraction. The TCR comes from a man aged 18 to 29 in good health. Some clones in this sample may be carry-over from other donors' samples. The CDR3 loop is CASSFSAGLYEQYF. The CDR3 DNA reads as TGTGCCAGCAGTTTCTCAGCAGGTCTCTACGAGCAGTACTTC.